Listed below are T cell receptor beta chains from one sample, sequenced in a study of blood T cells in healthy people across ages. A single record per CDR3 protein comes from TCRdb applying MiXCR to the 5' RACE reads. The data hold around 1,000,000 distinct CDR3 sequences, with 20% to 25% observed a single time. This same sample was also part of a study on T cells of mothers and their children.

The sequenced sample was blood. These receptor sequences come from a girl aged 2 to 9 in good health. The CDR3 runs from the conserved cysteine through the conserved F or W. The D gene is left open where the match is weak. The size entry is marked missing in some rows and otherwise reads once, few, many or a size class.

>TRBJ1-1|11|few|TRBD1|TRBV12-3/TRBV12-4
TGTGCCAGCAGCTATGACAGGGGAGCTTTCTTT
CASSYDRGAFF
>TRBJ2-7|16|NA|NA|TRBV28
TGTGCCAGCAGCCCCTCTATCCGGCCTCATTACTACGAGCAGTACTTC
CASSPSIRPHYYEQYF
>TRBJ2-7|14|NA|NA|TRBV2
TGTGCCAGCGACGAGGGGGCTAGCGCATACGAGCAGTACTTC
CASDEGASAYEQYF
>TRBJ2-1|16|few|TRBD2|TRBV9
TGTGCCAGCAGCGTATCCAGCGGGGATCCCCTTGATGAGCAGTTCTTC
CASSVSSGDPLDEQFF
>TRBJ1-5|14|few|TRBD1|TRBV6-1
TGTGCCAGCGAAACGGGACAGTTTAATCAGCCCCAGCATTTT
CASETGQFNQPQHF
>TRBJ1-4|15|NA|NA|TRBV16
TGTGCCAGCAGCCAATGGCTACAGTCAAATGAAAAACTGTTTTTT
CASSQWLQSNEKLFF
>TRBJ2-7|16|NA|NA|TRBV6-5
TGTGCCAGCAGTTACCATTCAACCGGGACACCTTACGAGCAGTACTTC
CASSYHSTGTPYEQYF
>TRBJ2-1|14|NA|TRBD1|TRBV20-1
TGCAGTGCTAGTCGGGACAGATTATACAATGAGCAGTTCTTC
CSASRDRLYNEQFF
>TRBJ2-5|18|many|NA|TRBV20-1
TGCAGTGCCACCACCCCCAGGGGCTCGTTTCCGGGGCAAGAGACCCAGTACTTC
CSATTPRGSFPGQETQYF
>TRBJ2-1|14|NA|TRBD2|TRBV3-1
TGTGCCACCGGACTAGCGGGAGTCAACAATGAGCAGTTCTTC
CATGLAGVNNEQFF
>TRBJ1-4|15|NA|NA|TRBV5-5
TGTGCCAGCAGCTGGGACTATGCAACTAATGAAAAACTGTTTTTT
CASSWDYATNEKLFF
>TRBJ2-1|16|few|TRBD2|TRBV7-9
TGTGCCAGCAGCCCCAGGACTAGCGGGGGGGCACATGAGCAGTTCTTC
CASSPRTSGGAHEQFF
>TRBJ2-2|14|NA|TRBD1|TRBV28
TGTGCCAGCGGCCGGGACAGCGTCACCGGGGAGCTGTTTTTT
CASGRDSVTGELFF
>TRBJ2-1|14|few|TRBD2|TRBV29-1
TGCAGCCTTGACCCTACGGGGGGGCTTAATGAGCAGTTCTTC
CSLDPTGGLNEQFF
>TRBJ1-1|15|few|TRBD1|TRBV2
TGTGCCAGCAGAAAAGGGGGACAGGGCAACACTGAAGCTTTCTTT
CASRKGGQGNTEAFF
>TRBJ1-6|15|few|TRBD1|TRBV7-3
TGTGCCAGCAGCGTAACGGGAGGGGGCAATTCACCCCTCCACTTT
CASSVTGGGNSPLHF
>TRBJ2-1|15|many|NA|TRBV4-3
TGCGCCAGCAGCCCCGTGGTAGGTAGCCTCGCTGAGCAGTTCTTC
CASSPVVGSLAEQFF
>TRBJ2-3|21|NA|NA|TRBV12-3/TRBV12-4
TGTGCCAGCACCGTACCCTCTCTTTCGGACCGAGCAATAGTTAGCACAGATACGCAGTATTTT
CASTVPSLSDRAIVSTDTQYF
>TRBJ2-4|14|few|NA|TRBV7-2
TGTGCCAGCAGCTTACTTACCGGAGCGGGCATTCAGTACTTC
CASSLLTGAGIQYF
>TRBJ2-1|18|few|TRBD2|TRBV4-1
TGCGCCAGCAGCCCTACTCCCTCACTAGCGGGATCCTACAATGAGCAGTTCTTC
CASSPTPSLAGSYNEQFF
>TRBJ2-7|15|NA|TRBD1|TRBV28
TGTGCCAGCAGTTTGGTGGGGACAGGGTACTACGAGCAGTACTTC
CASSLVGTGYYEQYF
>TRBJ2-3|18|few|TRBD2|TRBV3-1
TGTGCCAGCAGCCCGTGGACTAGCGGGGGCCCTAGCACAGATACGCAGTATTTT
CASSPWTSGGPSTDTQYF
>TRBJ1-5|15|few|NA|TRBV4-1
TGCGCCAGCAGCCAACTGGATCGAAGCAATCAGCCTCAGCATTTT
CASSQLDRSNQPQHF
>TRBJ2-5|12|NA|NA|TRBV20-1
TGCAGTGCTATAAAGGAGCAAGAGACCCAGTACTTC
CSAIKEQETQYF
>TRBJ1-4|13|NA|NA|TRBV10-3
TGTGCCATCAAGGGCCCAACTAATGAAAAACTGTTTTTT
CAIKGPTNEKLFF
>TRBJ2-5|14|few|NA|TRBV5-1
TGCGCCAGCAGCTATATGGTGTCCCAAGAGACCCAGTACTTC
CASSYMVSQETQYF
>TRBJ2-5|14|few|NA|TRBV11-2
TGTGCCAGCAGCCTCGGGAGTTCCTTAGAGACCCAGTACTTC
CASSLGSSLETQYF
>TRBJ2-1|15|NA|NA|TRBV11-3
TGTGCCAGCAGCTCCAGGAGAAGCTCCTACAATGAGCAGTTCTTC
CASSSRRSSYNEQFF
>TRBJ2-6|17|few|TRBD2|TRBV12-3/TRBV12-4
TGTGCCAGCACTCCAACCGAGGGACTAGGAGGGGCCAACGTCCTGACTTTC
CASTPTEGLGGANVLTF
>TRBJ1-2|15|few|NA|TRBV4-3
TGCGCCAGCAGCCAAGAGGGGGCTGACGCGGGTGGCGTCACCTTC
CASSQEGADAGGVTF
>TRBJ2-3|14|NA|TRBD2|TRBV29-1
TGCAGCGTTGTAGCTAGCGGGATTACAGATACGCAGTATTTT
CSVVASGITDTQYF
>TRBJ2-2|13|few|NA|TRBV5-1
TGCGCCAGCAGCTTGGGCTTTCCGGGTCCGCTGTTTTTT
CASSLGFPGPLFF